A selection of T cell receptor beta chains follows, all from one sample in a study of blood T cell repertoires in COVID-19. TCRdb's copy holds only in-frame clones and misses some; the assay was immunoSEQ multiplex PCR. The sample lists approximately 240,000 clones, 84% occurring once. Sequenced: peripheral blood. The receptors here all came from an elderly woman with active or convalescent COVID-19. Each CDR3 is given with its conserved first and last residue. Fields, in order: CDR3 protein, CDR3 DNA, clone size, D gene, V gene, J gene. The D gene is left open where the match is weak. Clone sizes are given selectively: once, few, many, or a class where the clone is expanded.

CDR3: CASSLVAQGKTNTGELFF
DNA: TGTGCCAGCAGCTTAGTAGCACAGGGGAAAACGAACACCGGGGAGCTGTTTTTT
size: NA
D: TRBD1
V: TRBV7-6
J: TRBJ2-2

CDR3: CASSLANMNTEAFF
DNA: TGTGCCAGCAGCCTGGCCAACATGAACACTGAAGCTTTCTTT
size: NA
D: NA
V: TRBV7-2
J: TRBJ1-1

CDR3: CASKIGGIEQFF
DNA: TGTGCCAGCAAGATCGGCGGGATAGAGCAGTTCTTC
size: NA
D: NA
V: TRBV2
J: TRBJ2-1

CDR3: CASSQQSGQGTEAFF
DNA: TGTGCCAGCAGCCAACAATCGGGACAGGGTACTGAAGCTTTCTTT
size: NA
D: TRBD1
V: TRBV3-1/TRBV3-2
J: TRBJ1-1

CDR3: CASSLLRGEAFF
DNA: TGTGCCAGCAGTCTCCTACGGGGTGAAGCTTTCTTT
size: few
D: NA
V: TRBV12-3/TRBV12-4
J: TRBJ1-1

CDR3: CASSLWGSGNEQFF
DNA: TGTGCCAGCAGTTTATGGGGTAGCGGCAATGAGCAGTTCTTC
size: NA
D: NA
V: TRBV27
J: TRBJ2-1

CDR3: CASSLFFESRGLDTQYF
DNA: TGTGCCAGCAGTTTATTTTTCGAGAGCAGGGGGCTGGATACGCAGTATTTT
size: few
D: TRBD1
V: TRBV28
J: TRBJ2-3

CDR3: CASSLDAGLPYEQYF
DNA: TGTGCCAGCAGCTTGGATGCAGGGTTGCCCTACGAGCAGTACTTC
size: NA
D: NA
V: TRBV5-4
J: TRBJ2-7

CDR3: CSASRAGVSYNEQFF
DNA: TGCAGTGCTAGTAGGGCGGGAGTCTCCTACAATGAGCAGTTCTTC
size: NA
D: TRBD2
V: TRBV20-1
J: TRBJ2-1

CDR3: CASSDPDSLYEQYF
DNA: TGTGCCAGCAGCGATCCGGACAGCCTCTACGAGCAGTACTTC
size: NA
D: NA
V: TRBV6-2/TRBV6-3
J: TRBJ2-7

CDR3: CASSPIKRGVRTDTQYF
DNA: TGTGCCAGCTCACCCATTAAACGCGGAGTCCGCACAGATACGCAGTATTTT
size: NA
D: NA
V: TRBV18
J: TRBJ2-3

CDR3: CASSQDSRGTEAFF
DNA: TGCGCCAGCAGCCAAGATTCTCGGGGAACTGAAGCTTTCTTT
size: NA
D: NA
V: TRBV4-3
J: TRBJ1-1

CDR3: CASSQQGVENEKLFF
DNA: TGTGCCAGCAGCCAACAGGGGGTGGAAAATGAAAAACTGTTTTTT
size: NA
D: TRBD1
V: TRBV9
J: TRBJ1-4

CDR3: CSALGGETQYF
DNA: TGCAGTGCCCTCGGGGGAGAGACCCAGTACTTC
size: once
D: NA
V: TRBV20-1
J: TRBJ2-5

CDR3: CASSLQGRANYGYTF
DNA: TGTGCCAGCAGCCTACAGGGCCGGGCTAACTATGGCTACACCTTC
size: NA
D: NA
V: TRBV6-5
J: TRBJ1-2

CDR3: CASTPGQHYGYTF
DNA: TGTGCCAGCACCCCGGGACAGCACTATGGCTACACCTTC
size: NA
D: TRBD1
V: TRBV6-5
J: TRBJ1-2

CDR3: CASSQARTTKNYGYTF
DNA: TGCGCCAGCAGCCAAGCGAGGACAACCAAGAACTATGGCTACACCTTC
size: NA
D: NA
V: TRBV4-3
J: TRBJ1-2

CDR3: CAWSAISGPRDSPLHF
DNA: TGTGCCTGGAGTGCCATAAGCGGGCCCCGCGATTCACCCCTCCACTTT
size: NA
D: NA
V: TRBV30
J: TRBJ1-6

CDR3: CASSLARLNTGELFF
DNA: TGCGCCAGCAGCTTGGCGAGGCTGAACACCGGGGAGCTGTTTTTT
size: NA
D: NA
V: TRBV5-1
J: TRBJ2-2

CDR3: CASSREYPSMNTEAFF
DNA: TGTGCCAGCTCACGAGAATACCCGTCTATGAACACTGAAGCTTTCTTT
size: NA
D: NA
V: TRBV18
J: TRBJ1-1